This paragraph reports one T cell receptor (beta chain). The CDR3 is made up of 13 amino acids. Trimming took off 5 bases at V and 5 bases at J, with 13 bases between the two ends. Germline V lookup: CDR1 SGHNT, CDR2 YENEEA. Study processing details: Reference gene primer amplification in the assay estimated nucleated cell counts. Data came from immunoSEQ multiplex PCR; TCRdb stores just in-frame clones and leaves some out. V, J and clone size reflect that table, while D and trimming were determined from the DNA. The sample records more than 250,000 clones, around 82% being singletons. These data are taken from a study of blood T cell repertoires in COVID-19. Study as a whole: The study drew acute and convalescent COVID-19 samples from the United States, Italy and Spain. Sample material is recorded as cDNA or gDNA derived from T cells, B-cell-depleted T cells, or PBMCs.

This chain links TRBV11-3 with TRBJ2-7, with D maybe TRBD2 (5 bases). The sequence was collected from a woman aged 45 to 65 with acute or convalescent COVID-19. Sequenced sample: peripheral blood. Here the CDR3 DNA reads TGTGCCAGCAGCCCCCGGGGTAGCGACGAGCAGTACTTC. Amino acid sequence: CASSPRGSDEQYF.